One sample yielded the 28 T cell receptor beta chains listed below, sequenced in a study of shared clonotypes between healthy human individuals. The assay was immunoSEQ multiplex PCR, and TCRdb's table has in-frame clones only and misses some. Here the sample spans over a million clones, approximately 98% being singletons. Material: naive CD4+ T cells sorted from blood. The subset is: CD45RA+ positively selected. These receptors were obtained from a man aged 30 to 45 in good health.

This chain connects TRBV28 to TRBJ1-1; the match to TRBD1 covers 7 bases. V shed 6 bases and J 0 bases; nucleotides not matched to a gene: 7. Germline assignment: CDR1 MDHEN and CDR2 SYDVKM. The CDR3 covers 15 residues. CDR3 region: CASRIGGQVNTEAFF. The DNA for the CDR3 is TGTGCCAGCAGAATCGGAGGACAGGTGAACACTGAAGCTTTCTTT.

This chain connects TRBV6-1 to TRBJ2-7; D is possibly TRBD2 (6 bases). This CDR3 is 13 amino acids long. Trimming cost V 3 bases and J 1 base, with 7 bases left between them. Germline V gene sequence: CDR1 MNHNS, CDR2 SASEGT. For the CDR3, the DNA is TGTGCCAGCAGTGAGCGGGGTTCCTACGAGCAGTACTTC. Its translation: CASSERGSYEQYF.

V and J are TRBV28 and TRBJ2-3, with 10 bases matching TRBD2. The CDR3 consists of 19 residues. Germline V CDR1 and CDR2: MDHEN, SYDVKM. The trim removed 4 bases at V and 5 bases at J, leaving 18 bases unmatched. This CDR3 reads CASSSLARLAGEKGDTQYF. Here the CDR3 DNA reads TGTGCCAGCAGTTCACTCGCCCGGCTAGCGGGAGAGAAGGGAGATACGCAGTATTTT.

This chain links TRBV10-3 with TRBJ1-1; D possibly corresponds to TRBD1 (6 bases). Germline assignment: CDR1 ENHRY and CDR2 SYGVKD. The CDR3 length is 12 residues. Trimming shortened V by 2 bases and J by 9 bases, and 10 bases separated the two germline ends. CDR3 bases: TGTGCCATCAGTGAGCCCGGACAGAAAGCTTTCTTT. Translated, it gives CAISEPGQKAFF.

The chain employs TRBV10-3 and TRBJ2-3, with 13 bases that match TRBD2. The CDR3 sequence is 17 residues long. CDR1 is ENHRY and CDR2 is SYGVKD in the germline V gene. V was clipped by 3 bases and J by 0 bases; unmatched bases: 3. In DNA, the CDR3 is TGTGCCATCAGTGAAGGACTAGCGGGAGTGAGCACAGATACGCAGTATTTT. This gives the protein CAISEGLAGVSTDTQYF.

This chain uses TRBV7-9 with TRBJ2-3, with D hard to call. The V gene's germline CDR1 is SEHNR and CDR2 FQNEAQ (reference sequence). Trimming stripped 4 bases from V and 5 bases from J, with 19 bases between. The CDR3 loop spans 16 amino acids. CDR3 coding DNA: TGTGCCAGCAGCTCCAACTCCAGGCTGTTGGTAGATACGCAGTATTTT. Amino acid sequence: CASSSNSRLLVDTQYF.

V and J are TRBV29-1 and TRBJ1-5; TRBD1 matches 8 bases. Germline V CDR1 and CDR2: SQVTM, ANQGSEA. The CDR3 extends over 17 amino acids. The ends lost 7 bases at V and 0 bases at J; junction bases unmatched: 14. This chain's CDR3 is CSADRGTAKDSNQPQHF. CDR3 nucleotide sequence: TGCAGCGCAGACAGGGGCACCGCGAAAGATAGCAATCAGCCCCAGCATTTT.

The V gene is TRBV27, the J gene TRBJ2-1; 8 nucleotides agree with TRBD2. CDR3 size: 15 residues. In germline, CDR1 is MNHEY, CDR2 SMNVEV (reference sequence). The V and J ends lost 5 bases and 2 bases, in that order; junction bases with no gene match: 5. The CDR3 sequence: CASSGGTSAYNEQFF. CDR3 nucleotides: TGTGCCAGCAGTGGAGGGACTAGTGCCTACAATGAGCAGTTCTTC.

The CDR3 loop reads CASSQGTTLTYNEQFF. The CDR3 bases are TGCGCCAGCAGCCAAGGGACTACACTAACCTACAATGAGCAGTTCTTC. V usage is TRBV4-1 and J usage is TRBJ2-1, with a tentative D call TRBD2 (6 bases). Germline CDR1 is MGHRA and CDR2 is YSYEKL. V lost 1 base and J 2 bases, leaving 12 bases between the germline ends. This CDR3 has 16 residues.

The rearrangement links TRBV5-4 to TRBJ2-1, with TRBD2 identical over 9 bases. With V trimmed by 0 bases and J by 1 base, 2 bases remained unmatched. Germline CDR1 reads SGHNT; CDR2 reads YYREEE (reference sequence). CDR3 length equals 16 residues. The DNA for the CDR3 is TGTGCCAGCAGCTTGGGGACTAGCGAGTCCTACAATGAGCAGTTCTTC. Its translation is CASSLGTSESYNEQFF.

The genes are TRBV21-1 and TRBJ2-4; no DNA check was done on the table's D call, TRBD2. TRBV21-1 is an annotated pseudogene. The CDR3 has 18 residues. CDR3 DNA sequence: TGTGCCAGCAGCAACCGGGGTCAAGCGGGGGTGGCCAAAAACATTCAGTACTTC. Its protein product is CASSNRGQAGVAKNIQYF.

Here the CDR3 reads CASSPLSAGTSGELFF. The DNA of the CDR3 is TGCGCCAGCAGCCCACTCTCAGCAGGGACATCCGGGGAGCTGTTTTTT. The chain carries TRBV5-1 and TRBJ2-2, with TRBD1 as a possible D gene (6 bases). V was clipped by 4 bases and J by 6 bases, with 19 bases between them. Germline V gene lookup returns CDR1 SGHRS and CDR2 YFSETQ. CDR3 length: 16 amino acids.

This sequence joins TRBV18 and TRBJ2-5; 7 bases agree with TRBD2. The length of the CDR3 is 14 residues. After removal of 3 bases from V and 3 bases from J, the junction contained 4 bases not matched to a gene. Germline V gene lookup returns CDR1 KGHSH and CDR2 LQKENI. The chain's CDR3 is CASSPAGVEETQYF. CDR3 nucleotides: TGTGCCAGCTCACCCGCGGGAGTTGAAGAGACCCAGTACTTC.

The chain combines TRBV5-6 with TRBJ2-4, with 7 bases matching TRBD1. V dropped 4 bases and J dropped 7; count of bases not matched to a gene: 8. Germline lookup yields CDR1 SGHDT and CDR2 YYEEEE. This CDR3 is 14 amino acids long. The CDR3 here is CASSQVGTVNIQYF. The DNA of the CDR3 is TGTGCCAGCAGCCAAGTCGGGACAGTCAACATTCAGTACTTC.

This sequence joins TRBV5-5 and TRBJ2-6; the D gene is possibly TRBD1 (6 bases). Trimming pared 4 bases from V and 1 base from J, leaving 21 bases between. The CDR3 loop spans 19 amino acids. The germline V gene encodes CDR1 SGHKS and CDR2 YYEKEE (reference sequence). CDR3 amino acids: CASSALIDRTPSGANVLTF. CDR3 DNA: TGTGCCAGCAGCGCCCTCATCGACAGGACCCCATCTGGGGCCAACGTCCTGACTTTC.

The chain uses TRBV4-3 and TRBJ2-7; either TRBD1 or TRBD2 may supply D (5 bases each). Germline lookup yields CDR1 LGHNA and CDR2 YSLEER. The CDR3 length is 16 residues. Trimming took off 0 bases at V and 1 base at J, with 13 bases between the two ends. The CDR3 spells CASSQDLQGRSYEQYF. Here the CDR3 DNA reads TGCGCCAGCAGCCAAGATCTCCAGGGACGATCCTACGAGCAGTACTTC.

V is TRBV7-2 and J is TRBJ2-1; D is ambiguous. Trimming took 1 base from V and 0 from J, leaving 7 bases between them. From germline, CDR1 is SGHTA and CDR2 FQGNSA. The CDR3 spans 15 residues. The CDR3 loop reads CASSLVESSYNEQFF. For the CDR3, the DNA is TGTGCCAGCAGCTTAGTGGAAAGCTCCTACAATGAGCAGTTCTTC.

CDR3 sequence reads: CASSPSFGSREKLFF. Written as DNA, the CDR3 is TGTGCCAGCAGTCCCAGTTTTGGATCTCGTGAAAAACTGTTTTTT. The V and J genes are TRBV6-1 and TRBJ1-4; D is undetermined. Germline V lookup: CDR1 MNHNS, CDR2 SASEGT. V was trimmed by 5 bases and J by 7 bases, leaving 17 bases between them. The CDR3 is 15 amino acids.

This sequence joins TRBV28 and TRBJ2-7; D is ambiguous. Germline-derived CDR1 and CDR2 are MDHEN and SYDVKM. The CDR3 has 16 amino acids. Trimming cost V 3 bases and J 6 bases, with 21 bases left between them. CDR3 protein: CASSFIPTGVKGEQYF. For the CDR3, the DNA is TGTGCCAGCAGTTTCATCCCGACCGGAGTGAAGGGCGAGCAGTACTTC.

The chain carries TRBV7-2 and TRBJ2-2; 9 bases fit TRBD1. V lost 1 base to trimming and J lost 5 bases; unmatched junction nucleotides: 8. The CDR3 runs 17 residues. The germline V gene encodes CDR1 SGHTA and CDR2 FQGNSA. Here the CDR3 DNA reads TGTGCCAGCAGCTTAGAAGAACAGGGGGCGAGGACCGGGGAGCTGTTTTTT. Encoded protein: CASSLEEQGARTGELFF. Full variable domain (missing parts from reference TRBV7-2 and TRBJ2-2): GAGVSQSPSNKVTEKGKDVELRCDPISGHTALYWYRQSLGQGLEFLIYFQGNSAPDKSGLPSDRFSAERTGGSVSTLTIQRTQQEDSAVYLCASSLEEQGARTGELFFGEGSRLTVL.

This rearrangement joins TRBV27 to TRBJ1-1; D perhaps matches TRBD1 (6 bases). Germline V lookup: CDR1 MNHEY, CDR2 SMNVEV (reference sequence). The V end was cut by 5 bases, the J end by 8 bases, with 12 bases between. This CDR3 has 12 amino acids. In DNA form, the CDR3 reads TGTGCCAGCAGTCATGACAGGTTCGAAGCTTTCTTT. Translating gives CASSHDRFEAFF.

This chain connects TRBV11-2 to TRBJ2-7; 8 bases align to TRBD2. CDR3 length: 19 residues. Losses at the gene ends were 1 base for V and 4 bases for J; bases not matched to a gene: 18. Germline V gives CDR1 SGHAT, CDR2 FQNNGV. The chain's CDR3 is CASSLVPSGLGGLYYEQYF. The CDR3 coding sequence is TGTGCCAGCAGCTTAGTACCTAGCGGGCTGGGGGGATTATATTACGAGCAGTACTTC.

This rearrangement joins TRBV5-1 to TRBJ2-7, with 7 positions matching TRBD2. After removal of 6 bases from V and 0 bases from J, the junction contained 9 bases not matched to a gene. Per germline, CDR1 SGHRS and CDR2 YFSETQ. The CDR3 consists of 15 residues. CDR3 protein: CASNPTPSGSYEQYF. The DNA for the CDR3 is TGCGCCAGCAACCCGACCCCTAGCGGCTCCTACGAGCAGTACTTC.

The genes are TRBV18 and TRBJ1-3, with a tentative D call TRBD1 (6 bases). CDR1 is KGHSH, CDR2 LQKENI, per germline. The V and J ends lost 6 bases and 4 bases respectively, with 13 bases between them. The CDR3 loop spans 14 amino acids. CDR3 in amino acids: CASSGGHSGNTIYF. CDR3 coding DNA: TGTGCCAGCTCCGGGGGACATTCCGGAAACACCATATATTTT.

CDR3 amino acids: CASSLPRILSNQPQHF. The CDR3 DNA reads TGTGCCAGCAGTTTACCAAGGATTCTTAGCAATCAGCCCCAGCATTTT. The chain links TRBV28 to TRBJ1-5, with D uncertain. Trimming shortened V by 2 bases and J by 0 bases, and 11 bases separated the two germline ends. This CDR3 has 16 residues. Germline V gives CDR1 MDHEN, CDR2 SYDVKM.

The chain employs TRBV7-6 and TRBJ2-1; 11 bases agree with TRBD2. Germline loops: CDR1 SGHVS, CDR2 FNYEAQ. CDR3 length equals 16 residues. V was pared by 5 bases and J by 4 bases, with 7 bases of the junction left unmatched. This CDR3 is CASSQTSGTIYNEQFF. The CDR3 DNA sequence: TGTGCCAGCAGCCAGACTAGCGGGACTATATACAATGAGCAGTTCTTC.

The chain has TRBV6-5 and TRBJ2-5; perhaps TRBD1 as D (6 bases). The length of the CDR3 is 14 residues. The V end lost 6 bases, the J end lost 5 bases, and 16 bases lay between the germline ends. From germline, CDR1 is MNHEY and CDR2 SVGAGI. The CDR3 DNA reads as TGTGCCAGCAGGGACACAGGGTTCGGCGAGACCCAGTACTTC. Translating it yields CASRDTGFGETQYF.

The chain uses TRBV11-2 and TRBJ2-5, with 11 bases aligning to TRBD2. Germline values: CDR1 SGHAT, CDR2 FQNNGV. With V trimmed by 5 bases and J by 0 bases, 14 bases remained unmatched. The CDR3 has 19 amino acids. The chain's CDR3 is CASSPLRLAGRGYQETQYF. The CDR3 DNA follows: TGTGCCAGCAGCCCGCTCAGACTAGCGGGAAGGGGGTACCAAGAGACCCAGTACTTC.